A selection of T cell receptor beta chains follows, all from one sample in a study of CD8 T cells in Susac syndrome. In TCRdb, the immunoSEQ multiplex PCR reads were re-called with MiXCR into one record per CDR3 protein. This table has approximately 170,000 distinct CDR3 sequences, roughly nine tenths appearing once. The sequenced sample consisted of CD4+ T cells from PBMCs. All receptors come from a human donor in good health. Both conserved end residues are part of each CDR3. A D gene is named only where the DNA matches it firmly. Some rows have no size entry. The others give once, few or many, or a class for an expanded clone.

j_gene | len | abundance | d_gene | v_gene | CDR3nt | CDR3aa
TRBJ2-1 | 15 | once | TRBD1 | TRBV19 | TGTGCCAGTAGTACGGGACAGGGCGTTTCATATGAGCAGTTCTTC | CASSTGQGVSYEQFF
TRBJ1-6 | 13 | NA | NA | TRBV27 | TGTGCCACCAAGGACCGTAATAATTCACCCCTCCACTTT | CATKDRNNSPLHF
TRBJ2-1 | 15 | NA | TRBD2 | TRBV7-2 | TGTGCCAGCAGCTTAGGCGGACTAGCAGCCAATGAGCAGTTCTTC | CASSLGGLAANEQFF
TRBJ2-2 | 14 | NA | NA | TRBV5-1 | TGCGCCAGCAGTCAAGCCCCGAACACCGGGGAGCTGTTTTTT | CASSQAPNTGELFF
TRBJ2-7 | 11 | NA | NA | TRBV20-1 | TGCAGTGCTAGACAGGGCAACGAGCAGTACTTC | CSARQGNEQYF
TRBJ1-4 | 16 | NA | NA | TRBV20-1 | TGCAGTGCCCGGGCCTCATCAGGTATCTCGGGTGAAAAACTGTTTTTT | CSARASSGISGEKLFF
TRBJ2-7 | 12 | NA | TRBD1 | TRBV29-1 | TGCAGCGTTGGGACAGGGGGCTACGAGCAGTACTTC | CSVGTGGYEQYF
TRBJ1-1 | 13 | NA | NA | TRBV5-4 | TGTGCCAGCAGCAAGGACAAACACACTGAAGCTTTCTTT | CASSKDKHTEAFF
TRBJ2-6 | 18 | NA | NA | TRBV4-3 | TGCGCCAGCAGCCAAGAACCGGGAAGTACGTCCGGGGCCAACGTCCTGACTTTC | CASSQEPGSTSGANVLTF
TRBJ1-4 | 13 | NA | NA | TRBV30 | TGTGCCTGGAGTAGGCCGGATAATGAAAAACTGTTTTTT | CAWSRPDNEKLFF
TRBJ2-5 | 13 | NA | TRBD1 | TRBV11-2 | TGTGCCAGCAGCTTAAGGGCACAGGGGCCCCAGTACTTC | CASSLRAQGPQYF
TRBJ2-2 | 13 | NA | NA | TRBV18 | TGTGCCAGCTCCCTCGGAAGTGGCGGGGAGCTGTTTTTT | CASSLGSGGELFF
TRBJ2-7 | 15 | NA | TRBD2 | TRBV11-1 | TGTGCCAGCAGCTTACCGAGAGCGGGAGAGTACGAGCAGTACTTC | CASSLPRAGEYEQYF
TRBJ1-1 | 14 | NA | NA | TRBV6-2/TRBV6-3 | TGTGCCAGCAGCGGCTCACTCCCGGTGCCTGAAGCTTTCTTT | CASSGSLPVPEAFF
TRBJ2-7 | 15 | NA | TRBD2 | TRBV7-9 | TGTGCCAGCAGCTTATTCGGGGGGAGCAGTAACGAGCAGTACTTC | CASSLFGGSSNEQYF
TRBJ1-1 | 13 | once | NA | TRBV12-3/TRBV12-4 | TGTGCCAGCAGTCCACATATGAACACTGAAGCTTTCTTT | CASSPHMNTEAFF
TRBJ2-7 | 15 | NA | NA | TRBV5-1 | TGCGCCAGCAGCTTGGCTTTAGTACGAACCTACGAGCAGTACTTC | CASSLALVRTYEQYF
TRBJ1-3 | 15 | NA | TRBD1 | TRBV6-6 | TGTGCCAGCAGTACGGCAGGGGGCACTGGAAACACCATATATTTT | CASSTAGGTGNTIYF
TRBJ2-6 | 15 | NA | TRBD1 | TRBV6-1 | TGTGCCCTCCGGGACAGCCCCTCTGGGGCCAACGTCCTGACTTTC | CALRDSPSGANVLTF
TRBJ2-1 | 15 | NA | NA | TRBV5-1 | TGCGCCAGCAGCTCAGTCCCGGACTCGTACAATGAGCAGTTCTTC | CASSSVPDSYNEQFF
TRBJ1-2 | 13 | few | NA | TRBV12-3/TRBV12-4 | TGTGCCAGCAGTTTTAGAGGGGGCTATGGCTACACCTTC | CASSFRGGYGYTF
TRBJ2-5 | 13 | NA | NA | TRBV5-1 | TGCGCCAGCAGCTTGGAGTTCCAAGAGACCCAGTACTTC | CASSLEFQETQYF
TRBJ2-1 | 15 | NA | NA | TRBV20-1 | TGCAGTGCTAGAGATCACTTATACTCCTACAATGAGCAGTTCTTC | CSARDHLYSYNEQFF
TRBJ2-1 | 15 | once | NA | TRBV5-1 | TGCGCCAGCAGCATACAGGGTGGGCCAAACAATGAGCAGTTCTTC | CASSIQGGPNNEQFF
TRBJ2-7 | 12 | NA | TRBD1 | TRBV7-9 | TGTGCCAGCAGCTTTGACAGGGGAGAGCAGTACTTC | CASSFDRGEQYF
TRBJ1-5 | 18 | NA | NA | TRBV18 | TGTGCCAGCTCACCTTCCGGGGGCGGGGGTTATAGCAATCAGCCCCAGCATTTT | CASSPSGGGGYSNQPQHF
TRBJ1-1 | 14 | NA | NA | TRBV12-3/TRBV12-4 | TGTGCCAGCAGCCAGACAGTCATGAACACTGAAGCTTTCTTT | CASSQTVMNTEAFF
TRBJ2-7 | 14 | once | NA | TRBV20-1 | TGCAGTGCCCCTACAGTGGGAGGGACAAGCGAGCAGTACTTC | CSAPTVGGTSEQYF
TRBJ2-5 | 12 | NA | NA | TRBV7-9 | TGTGCCAGCACCCCTCAGGGGGAGACCCAGTACTTC | CASTPQGETQYF
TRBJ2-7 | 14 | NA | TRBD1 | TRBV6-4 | TGTGCCAGCTACCGGGACAGGCCCTCCTACGAGCAGTACTTC | CASYRDRPSYEQYF
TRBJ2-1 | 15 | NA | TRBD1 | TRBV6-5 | TGTGCCAGCAGTTACGGAAGGACAGGGGGCAATGAGCAGTTCTTC | CASSYGRTGGNEQFF
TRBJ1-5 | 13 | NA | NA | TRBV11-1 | TGTGCCAGCAGCGAGTCTGAGGGGCAGCCCCAGCATTTT | CASSESEGQPQHF
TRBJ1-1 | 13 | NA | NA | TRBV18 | TGTGCCAGCTCACCACGCAGGGAGGGTGAAGCTTTCTTT | CASSPRREGEAFF
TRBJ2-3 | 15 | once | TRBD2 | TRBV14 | TGTGCCAGCAGCCAAGTACTAGCGGTCGGGGGTACGCAGTATTTT | CASSQVLAVGGTQYF
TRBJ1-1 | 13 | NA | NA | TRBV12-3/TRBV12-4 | TGTGCCAGCCTCTTACGTCCCACCGCGAACGCTTTCTTT | CASLLRPTANAFF
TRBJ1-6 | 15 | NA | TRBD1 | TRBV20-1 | TGCAGTGCTAGAGTCTTAACAGGGGGCGATTCACCCCTCCACTTT | CSARVLTGGDSPLHF
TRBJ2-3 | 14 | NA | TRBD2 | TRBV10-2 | TGCGCCAGCAGAAGCGGGGGGGCGGCAGATACGCAGTATTTT | CASRSGGAADTQYF
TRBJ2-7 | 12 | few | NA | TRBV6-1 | TGTGCCAGCAGTTCTAGCTTGTACGAGCAGTACTTC | CASSSSLYEQYF
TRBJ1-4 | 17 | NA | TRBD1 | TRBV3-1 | TGTGCCAGCAGCCCTTGGACAGGTCCTACAACTAATGAAAAACTGTTTTTT | CASSPWTGPTTNEKLFF
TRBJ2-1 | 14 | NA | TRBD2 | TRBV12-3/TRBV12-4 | TGTGCCAGCAGTTTTAGCGGGAGTAGGAATGAGCAGTTCTTC | CASSFSGSRNEQFF
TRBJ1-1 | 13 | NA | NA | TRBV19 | TGTGCCAGTATTGGGGATATGAACACTGAAGCTTTCTTT | CASIGDMNTEAFF
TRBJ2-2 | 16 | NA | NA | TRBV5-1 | TGCGCCAGCAGCTTGGAAGGGGGTCAACTCACCGGGGAGCTGTTTTTT | CASSLEGGQLTGELFF
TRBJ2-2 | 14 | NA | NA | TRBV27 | TGTGCCAGCAGTTTAGAAAGGGCCACCGGGGAGCTGTTTTTT | CASSLERATGELFF
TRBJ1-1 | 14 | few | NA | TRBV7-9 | TGTGCCAGCAGCTTAGGCGCGACCAACACTGAAGCTTTCTTT | CASSLGATNTEAFF
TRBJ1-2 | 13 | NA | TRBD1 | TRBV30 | TGTGCCTGGAGGTCGGAGGGGGCGTATGGCTACACTTTC | CAWRSEGAYGYTF
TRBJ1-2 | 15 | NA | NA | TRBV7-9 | TGTGCCAGCAGCTTAGTTGGCAGAACTAACTATGGCTACACCTTC | CASSLVGRTNYGYTF
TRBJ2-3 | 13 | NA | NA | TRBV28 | TGTGCCACCGGGACCTCGACCGCGGATACGCAGTATTTT | CATGTSTADTQYF
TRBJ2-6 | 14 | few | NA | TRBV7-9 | TGTGCCAGCAGTCCCCTCTCTGGGGCCAACGTCCTGACTTTC | CASSPLSGANVLTF
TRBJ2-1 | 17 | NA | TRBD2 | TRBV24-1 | TGTGCCACCAGTGATTTGAAGGTAGCGGGAGTTTCGAATGAGCAGTTCTTC | CATSDLKVAGVSNEQFF